The 3 T cell receptor beta chains below come from one sample, sequenced in a study of OX40 agonist ivuxolimab in advanced cancers. The data were produced by immunoSEQ multiplex PCR, yet TCRdb's version contains in-frame clones alone and is incomplete. This table holds 90,000 or so clones, more than 75% found once. The sequencing used CD4+ or CD8+ T cells sorted from blood, collected in a trial of the OX40 agonist ivuxolimab. The origin of the receptors is an adult with an advanced solid tumor such as melanoma, head and neck, liver or kidney cancer.

The genes are TRBV6-4 and TRBJ2-1; D is perhaps TRBD2 (5 bases). Germline V lookup: CDR1 MRHNA, CDR2 SNTAGT. V was trimmed by 7 bases and J by 13 bases, leaving 14 bases between them. This CDR3 spans 11 amino acids. CDR3 coding DNA: TGTGCCAGCACGGTTAGCGTATCCCAGTTCTTC. It translates to CASTVSVSQFF.

The chain employs TRBV4-1 and TRBJ2-2; 16 bases fit TRBD2. The trim removed 4 bases at V and 6 bases at J, leaving 5 bases unmatched. The CDR3 has 17 residues. Germline loops: CDR1 MGHRA, CDR2 YSYEKL. CDR3 DNA sequence: TGCGCCAGCAGCCCTATGGGACTAGCGGGAGGGGCCGGGGAGCTGTTTTTT. Protein: CASSPMGLAGGAGELFF.

The V gene is TRBV2, the J gene TRBJ2-6; D remains ambiguous. The CDR3 loop spans 14 amino acids. Deletions cut 6 bases from V and 0 bases from J, with 6 bases between. Germline CDR1 and CDR2: SNHLY and FYNNEI. The CDR3 sequence: CASRPGSGANVLTF. CDR3 nucleotide sequence: TGTGCCAGCAGACCAGGCTCTGGGGCCAACGTCCTGACTTTC.